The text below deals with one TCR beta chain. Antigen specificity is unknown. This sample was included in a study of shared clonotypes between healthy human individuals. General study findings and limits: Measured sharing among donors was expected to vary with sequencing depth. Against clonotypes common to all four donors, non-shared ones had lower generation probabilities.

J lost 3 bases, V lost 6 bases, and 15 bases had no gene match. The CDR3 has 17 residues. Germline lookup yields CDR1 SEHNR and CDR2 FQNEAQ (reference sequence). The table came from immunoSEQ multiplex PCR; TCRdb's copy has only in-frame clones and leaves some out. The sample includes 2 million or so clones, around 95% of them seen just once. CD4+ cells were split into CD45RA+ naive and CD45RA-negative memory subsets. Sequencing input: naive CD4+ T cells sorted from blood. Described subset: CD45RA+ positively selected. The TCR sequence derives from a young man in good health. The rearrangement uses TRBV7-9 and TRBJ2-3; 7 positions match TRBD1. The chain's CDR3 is CASSSLTGWYRTDTQYF. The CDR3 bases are TGTGCCAGCAGTTCCCTGACAGGGTGGTATAGAACAGATACGCAGTATTTT.